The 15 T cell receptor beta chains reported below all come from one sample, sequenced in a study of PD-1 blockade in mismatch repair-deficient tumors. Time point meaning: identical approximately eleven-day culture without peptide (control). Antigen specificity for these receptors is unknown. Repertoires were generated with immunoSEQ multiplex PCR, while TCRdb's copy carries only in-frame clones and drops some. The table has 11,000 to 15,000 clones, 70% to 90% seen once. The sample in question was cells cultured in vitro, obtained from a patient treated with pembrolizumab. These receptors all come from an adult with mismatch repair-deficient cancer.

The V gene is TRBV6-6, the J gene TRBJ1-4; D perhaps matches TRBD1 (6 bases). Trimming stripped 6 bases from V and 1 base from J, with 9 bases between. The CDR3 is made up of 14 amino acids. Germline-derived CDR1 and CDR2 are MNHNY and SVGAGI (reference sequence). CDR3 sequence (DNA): TGTGCCAGCAGGGAGGGGGGAACTAATGAAAAACTGTTTTTT. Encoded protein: CASREGGTNEKLFF.

CDR3 residues: CASSPSPHYEQYF. The CDR3, as DNA: TGTGCCAGCAGTCCCTCACCACATTACGAGCAGTACTTC. V is TRBV28 and J is TRBJ2-7; D remains unclear. This CDR3 has 13 amino acids. The germline CDR1 and CDR2 sequences are MDHEN and SYDVKM. V was clipped by 5 bases and J by 4 bases, with 12 bases between them. The full variable domain, completed using reference TRBV28 and TRBJ2-7, is DVKVTQSSRYLVKRTGEKVFLECVQDMDHENMFWYRQDPGLGLRLIYFSYDVKMKEKGDIPEGYSVSREKKERFSLILESASTNQTSMYLCASSPSPHYEQYFGPGTRLTVT.

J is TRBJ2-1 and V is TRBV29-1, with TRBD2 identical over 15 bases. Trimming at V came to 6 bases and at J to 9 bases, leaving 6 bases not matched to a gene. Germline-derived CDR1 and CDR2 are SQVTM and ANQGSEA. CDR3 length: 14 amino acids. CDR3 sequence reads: CSVTGTSGRTEQFF. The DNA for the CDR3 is TGCAGCGTAACAGGGACTAGCGGGAGGACTGAGCAGTTCTTC.

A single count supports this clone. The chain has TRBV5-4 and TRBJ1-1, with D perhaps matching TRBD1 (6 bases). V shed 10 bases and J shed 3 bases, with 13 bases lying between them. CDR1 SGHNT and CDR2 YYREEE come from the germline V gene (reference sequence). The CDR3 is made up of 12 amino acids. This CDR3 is CALGAVDTEAFF. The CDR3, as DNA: TGTGCCCTGGGGGCGGTGGACACTGAAGCTTTCTTT.

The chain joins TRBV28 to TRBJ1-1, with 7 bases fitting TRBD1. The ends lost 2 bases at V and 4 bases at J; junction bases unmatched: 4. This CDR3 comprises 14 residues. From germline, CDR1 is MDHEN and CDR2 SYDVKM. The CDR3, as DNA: TGTGCCAGCAGTTTAGGGACAGTGATCACTGAAGCTTTCTTT. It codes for CASSLGTVITEAFF.

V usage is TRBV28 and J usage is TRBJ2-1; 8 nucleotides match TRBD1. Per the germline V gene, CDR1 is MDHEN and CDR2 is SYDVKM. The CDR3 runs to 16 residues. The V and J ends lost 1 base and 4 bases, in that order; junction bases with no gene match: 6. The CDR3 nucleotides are TGTGCCAGCAGTTTATATCAGGGGGCTGGTTACAATGAGCAGTTCTTC. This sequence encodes CASSLYQGAGYNEQFF.

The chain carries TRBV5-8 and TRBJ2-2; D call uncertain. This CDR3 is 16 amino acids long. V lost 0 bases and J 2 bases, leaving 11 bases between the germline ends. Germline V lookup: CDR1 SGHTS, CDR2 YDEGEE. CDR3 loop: CASSLARPVNTGELFF. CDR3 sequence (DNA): TGTGCCAGCAGCTTGGCCAGGCCTGTAAACACCGGGGAGCTGTTTTTT.

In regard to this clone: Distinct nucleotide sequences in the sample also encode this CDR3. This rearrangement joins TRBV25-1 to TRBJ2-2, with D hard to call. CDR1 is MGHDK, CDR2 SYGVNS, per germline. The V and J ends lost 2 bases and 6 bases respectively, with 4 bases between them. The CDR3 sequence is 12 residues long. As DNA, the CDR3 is TGTGCCAGCAGTGAACTGGCCGGGGAGCTGTTTTTT. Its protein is CASSELAGELFF.

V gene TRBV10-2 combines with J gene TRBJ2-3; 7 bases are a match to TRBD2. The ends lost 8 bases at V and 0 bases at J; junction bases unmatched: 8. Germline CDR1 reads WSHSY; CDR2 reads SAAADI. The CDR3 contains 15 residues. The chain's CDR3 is CASQRGSGSTDTQYF. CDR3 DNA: TGCGCCAGCCAACGAGGTAGCGGGAGCACAGATACGCAGTATTTT.

CDR3 residues: CSVDLGGYNEQFF. The CDR3 nucleotides are TGCAGCGTTGATTTGGGCGGGTACAATGAGCAGTTCTTC. The chain links TRBV29-1 to TRBJ2-1; TRBD2 might be the D (5 bases). Germline CDR1 reads SQVTM; CDR2 reads ANQGSEA. The CDR3 sequence is 13 residues long. Trimming stripped 3 bases from V and 4 bases from J, with 10 bases between.

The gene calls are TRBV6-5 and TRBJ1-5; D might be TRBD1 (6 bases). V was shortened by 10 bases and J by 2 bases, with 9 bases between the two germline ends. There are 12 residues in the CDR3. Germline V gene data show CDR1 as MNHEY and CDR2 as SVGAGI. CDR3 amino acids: CATRQGNQPQHF. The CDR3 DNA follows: TGTGCCACCCGACAGGGCAATCAGCCCCAGCATTTT.

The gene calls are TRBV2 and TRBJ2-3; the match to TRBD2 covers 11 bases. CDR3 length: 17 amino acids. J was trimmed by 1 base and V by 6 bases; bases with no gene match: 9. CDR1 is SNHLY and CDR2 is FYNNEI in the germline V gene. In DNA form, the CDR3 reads TGTGCCAGCAGGGAGAGCCCGGGACTAGCGGGCACAGATACGCAGTATTTT. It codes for CASRESPGLAGTDTQYF.

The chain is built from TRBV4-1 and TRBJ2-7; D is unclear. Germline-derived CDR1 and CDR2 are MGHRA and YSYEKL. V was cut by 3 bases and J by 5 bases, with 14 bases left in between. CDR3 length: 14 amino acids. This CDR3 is CASSQEGRVNEQYF. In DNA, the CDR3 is TGCGCCAGCAGCCAGGAAGGAAGGGTCAACGAGCAGTACTTC.

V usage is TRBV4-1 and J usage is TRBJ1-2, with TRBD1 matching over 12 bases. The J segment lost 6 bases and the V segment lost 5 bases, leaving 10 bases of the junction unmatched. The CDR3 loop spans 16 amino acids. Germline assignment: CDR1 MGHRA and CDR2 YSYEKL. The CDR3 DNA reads TGCGCCAGCAGCTTCCGGGACAGGGGGCCCCTAGATGGCTACACCTTC. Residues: CASSFRDRGPLDGYTF.

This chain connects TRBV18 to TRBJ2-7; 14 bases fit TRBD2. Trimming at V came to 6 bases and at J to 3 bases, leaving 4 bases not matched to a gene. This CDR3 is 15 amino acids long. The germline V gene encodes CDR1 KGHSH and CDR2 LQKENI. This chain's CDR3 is CASSQTSGRVYEQYF. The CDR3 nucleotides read TGTGCCAGCTCCCAGACTAGCGGGAGGGTCTACGAGCAGTACTTC.